The 17 T cell receptor beta chains reported below all come from one sample, sequenced in a study of blood T cell repertoires in COVID-19. Sequenced by immunoSEQ multiplex PCR; TCRdb stores in-frame clones only, minus some. The sample has fewer than 450,000 clones; 88% are singletons. The specimen was PBMCs or T cells enriched from blood (not recorded which). These receptors came from a woman in her 40s with acute COVID-19.

The chain joins TRBV9 to TRBJ2-2; 8 positions agree with TRBD2. Trimming removed 0 bases from V and 2 bases from J; junction bases left unmatched: 9. The CDR3 is 18 residues long. Per germline, CDR1 SGDLS and CDR2 YYNGEE. CDR3 residues: CASSVVPAGVSNTGELFF. DNA for the CDR3: TGTGCCAGCAGCGTAGTCCCAGCGGGGGTATCTAACACCGGGGAGCTGTTTTTT.

The chain is built from TRBV18 and TRBJ2-3; 7 bases are a match to TRBD1. Trimming took 5 bases from V and 2 from J; bases not matched to a gene: 4. CDR3 size: 14 residues. Germline V gene data show CDR1 as KGHSH and CDR2 as LQKENI. The CDR3 sequence: CASSTGTVTDTQYF. CDR3 sequence (DNA): TGTGCCAGCTCAACCGGGACAGTCACAGATACGCAGTATTTT.

This clone was observed a handful of times. This chain uses TRBV5-4 with TRBJ1-2, with 7 bases identical to TRBD1. CDR1 SGHNT and CDR2 YYREEE come from the germline V gene (reference sequence). V shed 6 bases and J 5 bases; nucleotides not matched to a gene: 7. This CDR3 has 13 amino acids. CDR3: CASTGQIAYGYTF. DNA of the CDR3: TGTGCCAGCACGGGACAGATAGCTTATGGCTACACCTTC.

The chain is built from TRBV12-5 and TRBJ2-1; possibly TRBD2 for D (6 bases). Germline CDR1 LGHNT, CDR2 FRNRAP. The CDR3 consists of 13 residues. Trimming removed 5 bases from V and 5 bases from J, with 10 bases in between. As DNA, the CDR3 is TGTGCTAGTGGTAAAGGGACTGACAATGAGCAGTTCTTC. It is translated as CASGKGTDNEQFF.

This chain links TRBV5-5 with TRBJ2-2, with a weak D call TRBD2 (5 bases). The V end was cut by 1 base, the J end by 1 base, with 8 bases between. The germline gives CDR1 SGHKS, CDR2 YYEKEE (reference sequence). The CDR3 loop spans 15 amino acids. DNA of the CDR3: TGTGCCAGCAGCTTGTGGGCGGGGAACACCGGGGAGCTGTTTTTT. Its translation: CASSLWAGNTGELFF.

The chain couples TRBV7-9 to TRBJ1-5; 7 bases line up with TRBD1. V gave up 1 base and J gave up 3 bases; unmatched junction bases: 3. There are 15 residues in the CDR3. The germline gives CDR1 SEHNR, CDR2 FQNEAQ (reference sequence). CDR3 nucleotide sequence: TGTGCCAGCAGCTTAGGGGACAGTTTCAATCAGCCCCAGCATTTT. It translates to CASSLGDSFNQPQHF.

The chain joins TRBV27 to TRBJ1-6; D gene unclear. Trimming took 0 bases from V and 7 from J, leaving 13 bases between them. The germline CDR1 and CDR2 sequences are MNHEY and SMNVEV (reference sequence). This CDR3 is built from 16 residues. CDR3 sequence (DNA): TGTGCCAGCAGTTTATCGGGAGGAAGAAGGAATTCACCCCTCCACTTT. Translation: CASSLSGGRRNSPLHF.

V and J are TRBV20-1 and TRBJ2-2; 7 bases fit TRBD1. V dropped 3 bases and J dropped 5; count of bases not matched to a gene: 9. Germline loops: CDR1 DFQATT, CDR2 SNEGSKA (reference sequence). The CDR3 length is 15 residues. CDR3 in amino acids: CSASQNRDRTGELFF. DNA of the CDR3: TGCAGTGCTAGTCAAAACCGGGACAGAACCGGGGAGCTGTTTTTT.

The chain recombines TRBV29-1 with TRBJ2-5; D not certain. Per the germline V gene, CDR1 is SQVTM and CDR2 is ANQGSEA. The CDR3 is 13 amino acids. V shed 0 bases and J shed 0 bases, with 5 bases lying between them. This CDR3 is CSVEDGYQETQYF. The DNA of the CDR3 is TGCAGCGTTGAAGATGGCTACCAAGAGACCCAGTACTTC.

In its sample, this clone was seen once. The chain recombines TRBV7-8 with TRBJ2-5; a possible D gene is TRBD1 (5 bases). This CDR3 is built from 18 residues. CDR1 SGHVS and CDR2 FQNEAQ come from the germline V gene. V lost 0 bases to trimming and J lost 5 bases, with 22 bases between them. CDR3 amino acids: CASSLAGLQGANRETQYF. The CDR3 region has the DNA TGTGCCAGCAGCTTAGCGGGGTTGCAGGGCGCAAATCGGGAGACCCAGTACTTC.

V and J are TRBV7-2 and TRBJ2-1; tentatively, D is TRBD1 (6 bases). Per the germline V gene, CDR1 is SGHTA and CDR2 is FQGNSA. This CDR3 has 17 residues. Deletions cut 2 bases from V and 2 bases from J, with 16 bases between. CDR3 sequence (DNA): TGTGCCAGCAGCTTAAGGGTCACGGACAGCGCCTACAATGAGCAGTTCTTC. Translation gives CASSLRVTDSAYNEQFF.

The V gene is TRBV4-1, the J gene TRBJ2-1, with D unclear. This CDR3 contains 16 residues. V was trimmed by 4 bases and J by 0 bases, leaving 13 bases between them. CDR1 and CDR2 from the germline V gene are MGHRA and YSYEKL. The CDR3 DNA reads as TGCGCCAGCAGCCGAGGATTTCTGAGCTCCTACAATGAGCAGTTCTTC. This translates into CASSRGFLSSYNEQFF.

The CDR3, as DNA: TGTGCCAGCACCACGGGGGGTAGGACCAACACCGGGGAGCTGTTTTTT. It encodes CASTTGGRTNTGELFF. This chain connects TRBV7-9 to TRBJ2-2; TRBD2 matches 7 bases. This CDR3 is built from 16 residues. V dropped 7 bases and J dropped 2; count of bases not matched to a gene: 10. CDR1 is SEHNR, CDR2 FQNEAQ, per germline (reference sequence).

The CDR3 loop reads CASSVGGSRTEAFF. DNA of the CDR3: TGTGCCAGCAGTGTGGGGGGGTCGAGGACTGAAGCTTTCTTT. V gene TRBV2 combines with J gene TRBJ1-1; D might be TRBD1 (5 bases). The CDR3 covers 14 residues. Deletions cut 4 bases from V and 5 bases from J, with 14 bases between. CDR1 SNHLY and CDR2 FYNNEI come from the germline V gene.

The chain couples TRBV6-1 to TRBJ2-7, with 7 positions matching TRBD1. Germline lookup yields CDR1 MNHNS and CDR2 SASEGT. J gave up 6 bases and V 0 bases, and 5 bases lay outside the gene matches. This CDR3 is built from 14 residues. The CDR3 loop reads CASSEAGTVFEQYF. Here the CDR3 DNA reads TGTGCCAGCAGTGAAGCCGGGACAGTTTTCGAGCAGTACTTC.

The chain employs TRBV25-1 and TRBJ1-4, with TRBD1 as a possible D gene (6 bases). The V end was cut by 2 bases, the J end by 2 bases, with 12 bases between. CDR3 length: 16 residues. CDR1 is MGHDK, CDR2 SYGVNS, per germline. The CDR3 DNA is TGTGCCAGCAGTGAACCCGACAGGCTTACTAATGAAAAACTGTTTTTT. The encoded protein is CASSEPDRLTNEKLFF.

The chain couples TRBV6-5 to TRBJ1-1; D remains unclear. The CDR3 spans 13 residues. V lost 6 bases and J lost 2, with 10 bases in between. CDR1 is MNHEY, CDR2 SVGAGI, per germline. CDR3 region: CASRTELNTEAFF. In nucleotides, the CDR3 is TGTGCCAGCAGAACCGAGCTCAACACTGAAGCTTTCTTT.